Described below is a single T cell receptor (beta chain) sequence and its context. Its antigen is unidentified. Primers included in the PCR were 60 Vbeta and 13 Jbeta primers. Profiled with immunoSEQ multiplex PCR; TCRdb holds only in-frame clones, not every one. The sample data list around 100,000 clones. This specimen comes from a study of cytomegalovirus exposure and HLA in healthy donors. Study-level findings and limits: Three CMV-associated chains proved CMV antigen-specific in vitro. Across HLA loci, a later analysis found differing TCR association rates, with DRB1 most and HLA-C fewest.

V gave up 0 bases and J gave up 4 bases, with 14 bases separating them. There are 16 residues in the CDR3. In germline, CDR1 is LGHNA, CDR2 YSLEER. Sequenced sample: PBMCs. The chain uses TRBV4-3 and TRBJ2-3, with a tentative D call TRBD2 (5 bases). The TCR sequence derives from a man aged 45 to 65 in good health and CMV-seronegative. The CDR3: CASSQELGDGADTQYF. The DNA of the CDR3 is TGCGCCAGCAGCCAAGAATTGGGAGACGGGGCAGATACGCAGTATTTT.